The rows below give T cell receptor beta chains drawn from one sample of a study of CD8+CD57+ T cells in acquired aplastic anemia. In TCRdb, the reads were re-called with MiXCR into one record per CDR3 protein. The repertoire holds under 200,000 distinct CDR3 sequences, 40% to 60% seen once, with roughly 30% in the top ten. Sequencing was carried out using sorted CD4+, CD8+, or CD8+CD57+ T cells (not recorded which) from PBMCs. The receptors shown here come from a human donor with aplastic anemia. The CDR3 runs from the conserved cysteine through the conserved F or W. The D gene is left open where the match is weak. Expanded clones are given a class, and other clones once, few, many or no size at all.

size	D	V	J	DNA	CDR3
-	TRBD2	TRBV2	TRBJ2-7	TGTGCCAGCAGGGCGGGGGCCTACGAGCAGTACTTC	CASRAGAYEQYF
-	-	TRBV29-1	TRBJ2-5	TGCAGCGCCCTATCTCCGGGGGAGACCCAGTACTTC	CSALSPGETQYF
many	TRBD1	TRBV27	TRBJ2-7	TGTGCCAGCAGTTTAACCCAACCGGGACAGGGGATGCACGAGCAGTACTTC	CASSLTQPGQGMHEQYF
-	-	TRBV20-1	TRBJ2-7	TGCAGTGCTCTTGACAGGGAGGGTTCCTACGAGCAGTACTTC	CSALDREGSYEQYF
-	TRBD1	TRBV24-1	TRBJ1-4	TGTGCCACCAGTGATTGGACAGGGCCGGATGAAAAACTGTTTTTT	CATSDWTGPDEKLFF
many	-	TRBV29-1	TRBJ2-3	TGCAGCGTAAATGGGGACCCCGTTTATTTTGATACGCAGTATTTT	CSVNGDPVYFDTQYF
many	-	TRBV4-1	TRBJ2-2	TGCGCCAGCAGCCAAGATCTGAGGACCACCGGGGAGCTGTTTTTT	CASSQDLRTTGELFF
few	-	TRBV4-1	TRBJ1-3	TGCGCCAGCAGCCAAGATTTCAGGGGAATCTCTGGAAACACCATATATTTT	CASSQDFRGISGNTIYF
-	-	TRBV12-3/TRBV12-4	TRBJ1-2	TGTGCCAGCAGTTTAAAGGTCGGCTACACCTTC	CASSLKVGYTF
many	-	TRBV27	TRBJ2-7	TGTGCCAGCAGTTGGACGGGGACCGAGCAGTACTTC	CASSWTGTEQYF
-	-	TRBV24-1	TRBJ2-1	TGTGCCACCAGTGATGGTGGGGTGGTCTACAATGAGCAGTTCTTC	CATSDGGVVYNEQFF
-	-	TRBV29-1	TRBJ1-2	TGCAGTGCTAGATTCCGGGACGGCAATGGCGGCTACACCTTC	CSARFRDGNGGYTF
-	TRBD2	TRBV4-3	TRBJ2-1	TGCGCCAGCAGCCCATTACTAGCGGGAGGACACAATGAGCAGTTCTTC	CASSPLLAGGHNEQFF
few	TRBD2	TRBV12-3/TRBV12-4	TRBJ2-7	TGTGCCAGCAGTTTAAAAGGGATTCGACTAGCGGGGTCCTACGAGCAGTACTTC	CASSLKGIRLAGSYEQYF
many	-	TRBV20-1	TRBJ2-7	TGCAGTGCTGGCGAGCGGTGGGTGGGGGATGGCGAGCAGTACTTC	CSAGERWVGDGEQYF
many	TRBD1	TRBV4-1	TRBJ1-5	TGCGCCAGCAGCCAAGAAGACAGGGGTCAGCCCCAGCATTTT	CASSQEDRGQPQHF
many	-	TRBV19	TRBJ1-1	TGTGCCAGTAGTATAGGCAGGAACACTGAAGCTTTCTTT	CASSIGRNTEAFF
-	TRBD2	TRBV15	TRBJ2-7	TGCGCCACCAGCAGAGATCTTCCAATATGGCCGGGAGGTAGCGAGCAGTACTTC	CATSRDLPIWPGGSEQYF
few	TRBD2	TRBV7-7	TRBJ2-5	TGTGCTAGCAGCTACGGTCAGCGGGGGGGGGTGGAGACCCAGTACTTC	CASSYGQRGGVETQYF
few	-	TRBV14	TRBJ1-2	TGTGCCAGCAGCCAAGAACCCAATGAGGAGGGCTATGGCTACACCTTC	CASSQEPNEEGYGYTF
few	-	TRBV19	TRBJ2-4	TGTGCCAGTAGTTCCTTCTCAGTGGTTGTAGCCAAAAACATTCAGTACTTC	CASSSFSVVVAKNIQYF
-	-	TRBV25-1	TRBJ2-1	TGTGCCAGCAGTGGTAGCACGGGTGAGCAGTTCTTC	CASSGSTGEQFF
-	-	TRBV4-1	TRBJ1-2	TGCGCCAGCAGCCAAGATTCGGCGGGTGGCTACACCTTC	CASSQDSAGGYTF
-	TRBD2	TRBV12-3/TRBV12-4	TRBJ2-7	TGTGCCAGCAGTGGACTAGCGGGAGGCTTCTACGAGCAGTACTTC	CASSGLAGGFYEQYF
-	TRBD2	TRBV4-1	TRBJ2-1	TGCGCCAGCAGCCAAGATGGGACTAGCGGGAGGCCAAGGTACAATGAGCAGTTCTTC	CASSQDGTSGRPRYNEQFF
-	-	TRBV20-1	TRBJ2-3	TGCAGTGCCGTGGACGCCCTATCCACAGATACGCAGTATTTT	CSAVDALSTDTQYF
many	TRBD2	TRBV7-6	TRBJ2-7	TGTGCCAGCAGCTTGGGATCGGGAGGGCCGGAAGAGCAGTACTTC	CASSLGSGGPEEQYF
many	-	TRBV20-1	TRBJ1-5	TGCAGTATTGGACTTAATCAGCCCCAGCATTTT	CSIGLNQPQHF
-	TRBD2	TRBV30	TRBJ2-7	TGTGCCTGGAGTTTGGGACTACTCTACGAGCAGTACTTC	CAWSLGLLYEQYF
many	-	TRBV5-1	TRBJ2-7	TGCGCCAGCAGCTTGGCCGCGGATGCAGGACCTTACGAGCAGTACTTC	CASSLAADAGPYEQYF
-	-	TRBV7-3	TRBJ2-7	TGTGCCAGCAGCTTATACGGGTTGGGAAACTACGAGCAGTACTTC	CASSLYGLGNYEQYF
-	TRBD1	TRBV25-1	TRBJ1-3	TGTGCCAGCAGTAACCGACAGGGGATGAACTCTGGAAACACCATATATTTT	CASSNRQGMNSGNTIYF
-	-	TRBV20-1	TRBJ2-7	TGCAGTGCTACGCGGCAGGTGAGCTACGAGCAGTACTTC	CSATRQVSYEQYF
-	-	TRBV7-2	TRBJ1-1	TGTGCCAGCAGCTTACAGGGATTGGGGACTGAAGCTTTCTTT	CASSLQGLGTEAFF
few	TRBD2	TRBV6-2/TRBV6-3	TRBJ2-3	TGTGCCAGCAGTTACCACCGGACTAGCGGGAGTACAGATACGCAGTATTTT	CASSYHRTSGSTDTQYF
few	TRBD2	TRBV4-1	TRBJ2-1	TGCGCCAGCAGCCCTCTAGGGAGGACTAGCGGGACCAATGAGCAGTTCTTC	CASSPLGRTSGTNEQFF
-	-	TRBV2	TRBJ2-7	TGTGCCAGCAAAAAGAGGACCTACGAGCAGTACTTC	CASKKRTYEQYF
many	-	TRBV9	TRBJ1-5	TGTGCCAGCAGCGTAGAGGAAGGTGACAGTAGCAATCAGCCCCAGCATTTT	CASSVEEGDSSNQPQHF